Presented here are 14 T cell receptor beta chains from one specimen sequenced in a study of T cells in Graves' hyperthyroidism and ophthalmopathy. TCR beta CDR3 regions were amplified from RNA. The HTBI primer set was used in a first-round RT-PCR of the TCR CDR3. MiXCR was run by TCRdb on the multiplex PCR reads, yielding one entry per CDR3 protein. The sample holds just under 750,000 distinct CDR3 sequences, about 35% seen once. The material sequenced was blood. The receptors were gathered from a middle-aged woman with Graves' hyperthyroidism.

V and J are TRBV6-1 and TRBJ2-2; TRBD1 matches at 7 bases. CDR3 size: 13 residues. Germline values: CDR1 MNHNS, CDR2 SASEGT. V gave up 7 bases and J gave up 10 bases; unmatched junction bases: 9. CDR3 loop: CASTMDRPVELFF. In DNA form, the CDR3 reads TGTGCCAGCACTATGGACAGGCCCGTGGAGCTGTTTTTT.

This chain joins TRBV19 and TRBJ2-6; the D gene is possibly TRBD2 (7 bases). V was shortened by 5 bases and J by 0 bases, with 17 bases between the two germline ends. Germline lookup yields CDR1 LNHDA and CDR2 SQIVND (reference sequence). The CDR3 extends over 18 amino acids. CDR3 amino acids: CASSPRGGRVSGANVLTF. DNA for the CDR3: TGTGCCAGTAGTCCTAGGGGGGGCCGCGTCTCTGGGGCCAACGTCCTGACTTTC.

Concerning this clonotype: This may be a read error: a much more frequent sequence differs by one nucleotide. This rearrangement joins TRBV9 to TRBJ1-3, with TRBD1 as a possible D gene (6 bases). The CDR3 is 15 residues long. CDR1 and CDR2 from the germline V gene are SGDLS and YYNGEE. The CDR3 sequence: CASSVTGGSGNTMYF. The CDR3 DNA reads as TGTGCCAGCAGCGTGACCGGGGGCTCTGGAAACACCATGTATTTT.

This clonotype has ten or more counts. The chain recombines TRBV12-3 or TRBV12-4 with TRBJ1-6; 9 positions match TRBD1. Germline trimming cut 7 bases from V and 9 bases from J; bases unmatched to any gene: 7. This CDR3 is 14 amino acids long. CDR3 residues: CASTGQGLSSPLHF. CDR3 coding DNA: TGTGCCAGCACAGGACAGGGGTTAAGTTCACCCCTCCACTTT.

A few counts support this clonotype. Here the CDR3 omits its conserved ending phenylalanine or tryptophan, so a read error is the likely source. Because the CDR3's place on the DNA is in doubt, the DNA is left out and the CDR3 is given as listed by TCRdb. The chain joins TRBV27 to TRBJ1-3. From germline, CDR1 is MNHEY and CDR2 SMNVEV (reference sequence). The CDR3 has 10 residues if both end residues are counted. The CDR3 loop is CARPGPPGFR.

The chain joins TRBV10-3 to TRBJ2-3; 7 bases align to TRBD2. V lost 0 bases and J lost 2; bases outside the gene matches: 8. Germline assignment: CDR1 ENHRY and CDR2 SYGVKD. The CDR3 loop spans 17 amino acids. The CDR3 DNA sequence: TGTGCCATCAGTGAGTCGTTTGGCGGGGGTTCCACAGATACGCAGTATTTT. Its protein is CAISESFGGGSTDTQYF.

As concerns this clonotype: A much larger clone lies one base from this, so it may be a read error. The genes are TRBV10-1 and TRBJ1-2; no definite D call. This CDR3 contains 13 residues. Germline lookup yields CDR1 WNHNN and CDR2 SYGVQD (reference sequence). V lost 4 bases, J lost 8 bases, and 14 bases lay in between. The chain's CDR3 is CASSVSPVRGYTF. The CDR3 coding sequence is TGCGCCAGCAGTGTGTCCCCTGTGCGGGGCTACACCTTC.

There are many counts of this clonotype. The chain combines TRBV7-8 with TRBJ2-5, with 12 positions matching TRBD1. Germline values: CDR1 SGHVS, CDR2 FQNEAQ. The CDR3 spans 18 residues. The junction had 15 bases not matched to a gene; V was cut back by 5 bases and J by 5 bases. CDR3 in amino acids: CASSPREGGQGARETQYF. The CDR3 bases are TGTGCCAGCAGCCCACGAGAGGGGGGACAGGGGGCCCGGGAGACCCAGTACTTC.

The CDR3 nucleotides read TGTGCCATCAGTTTAAACAGGGTTGAGCGACGTAATCAGCCCCAGCATTTT. Its translation: CAISLNRVERRNQPQHF. The chain joins TRBV10-3 to TRBJ1-5; TRBD1 might be the D (6 bases). The V gene's germline CDR1 is ENHRY and CDR2 SYGVKD. V shed 5 bases and J shed 4 bases, with 21 bases lying between them. The CDR3 loop spans 17 amino acids.

The V gene is TRBV19, the J gene TRBJ1-5, with D possibly being TRBD1 (5 bases). The better agreement between TRBJ2-3 and the DNA end casts doubt on the J call. Germline assignment: CDR1 LNHDA and CDR2 SQIVND (reference sequence). The CDR3 length is 15 residues. Here the CDR3 reads CASSTRERRNQPQYF. The CDR3 region has the DNA TGTGCCAGTAGCACCAGGGAAAGGCGCAATCAGCCCCAGTATTTT.

This clonotype was detected many times. The junction departs from the called germline gene at one end, perhaps through a read error. The chain has TRBV7-9 and TRBJ2-5; maybe TRBD2 (6 bases). This CDR3 is 14 amino acids long. Per the germline V gene, CDR1 is SEHNR and CDR2 is FQNEAQ (reference sequence). The CDR3 bases are TGTGCCAGCAGTTTAGGCGGGGCAGGGGAGACCCAGTACTTC. It encodes CASSLGGAGETQYF.

This clonotype was seen repeatedly, ten times or more. The chain combines TRBV29-1 with TRBJ2-7; D is undetermined. This CDR3 has 14 residues. Trimming removed 0 bases from V and 0 bases from J, with 9 bases in between. Germline loops: CDR1 SQVTM, CDR2 ANQGSEA. Here the CDR3 reads CSVEDFPFSYEQYF. The CDR3 nucleotides read TGCAGCGTTGAAGATTTCCCTTTCTCCTACGAGCAGTACTTC.

This clonotype was counted many times. The V and J genes are TRBV7-9 and TRBJ2-5, with a weak D call TRBD2 (7 bases). Trimming took 3 bases from V and 4 from J, leaving 15 bases between them. There are 15 residues in the CDR3. Germline V gene sequence: CDR1 SEHNR, CDR2 FQNEAQ (reference sequence). The CDR3 loop is CASSFVGGPGETQYF. CDR3 DNA: TGTGCCAGCAGCTTCGTGGGGGGGCCTGGAGAGACCCAGTACTTC.

V and J are TRBV30 and TRBJ1-4; tentatively, D is TRBD1 (6 bases). The CDR3 contains 13 residues. CDR1 and CDR2 from the germline V gene are GTSNPN and SVGIG (reference sequence). Trimming took 1 base from V and 5 from J, leaving 8 bases between them. The CDR3 reads CAWSEQGNEKLFF. The CDR3 DNA reads as TGTGCCTGGAGTGAGCAGGGGAATGAAAAACTGTTTTTT.